This TCR beta chain is drawn from a study of early T cells in non-severe SARS-CoV-2 infection. Study-wide context: The sequenced material was bulk RNA from unsorted whole blood, and its chains were unpaired.

Unique molecular identifiers were added to individual cDNA molecules. TCRdb fed the 5' RACE reads into MiXCR, producing one record per CDR3 protein. The sample lists some 26,000 distinct CDR3 sequences, about 4% occurring once. Study-wide points: Anti-spike CD8 responses were favored by VDJdb matching, which missed private and CD4 specificities.

This clonotype was observed many times. Its target is not known. V was clipped by 0 bases and J by 1 base, with 7 bases between them. Germline V gene data show CDR1 as SGHVS and CDR2 as FNYEAQ. CDR3 length equals 14 residues. The genes are TRBV7-6 and TRBJ2-7; D not certain. This receptor was taken from an adult who was a healthcare worker with PCR-confirmed SARS-CoV-2 infection or an uninfected control (not recorded which). Sequenced input: whole blood. Here the CDR3 reads CASSLAFDSYEQYF. CDR3 in DNA: TGTGCCAGCAGCTTAGCCTTCGATTCCTACGAGCAGTACTTC.